These 14 T cell receptor beta chains were all obtained from the same sample, sequenced in a study of T cell responses to AZD1222 COVID-19 vaccine. Sequencing used immunoSEQ multiplex PCR; TCRdb keeps in-frame clones, though not all of them. This sample has some 120,000 clones; 80% to 90% occur once, and the top ten carry about 1.5%. Sequenced material: peripheral blood, taken on day 0 of AZD1222 vaccination. The receptors here all came from an adult in good health.

This clone was counted a single time. V usage is TRBV27 and J usage is TRBJ1-4, with D possibly TRBD1 on 5 matching bases. The ends were cut back, 1 base at V and 7 bases at J, with 13 bases in the middle. There are 15 residues in the CDR3. CDR1 MNHEY and CDR2 SMNVEV come from the germline V gene (reference sequence). CDR3 residues: CASSLLGATLEKLFF. The CDR3 nucleotides are TGTGCCAGCAGTTTATTAGGGGCGACTCTTGAAAAACTGTTTTTT.

The chain uses TRBV5-1 and TRBJ1-2; no reliable D call. V lost 3 bases, J lost 2 bases, and 14 bases lay in between. Germline CDR1 SGHRS, CDR2 YFSETQ. CDR3 size: 15 residues. As DNA, the CDR3 is TGCGCCAGCAGCTCATCCAGCCGATTAAACTATGGCTACACCTTC. This codes for CASSSSSRLNYGYTF.

V is TRBV27 and J is TRBJ1-3, with a weak D call TRBD1 (5 bases). The V end lost 2 bases, the J end lost 3 bases, and 11 bases lay between the germline ends. The germline V gene encodes CDR1 MNHEY and CDR2 SMNVEV (reference sequence). CDR3 length equals 15 residues. The CDR3 spells CASSLEGRYGNTIYF. The CDR3 nucleotides read TGTGCCAGCAGTTTAGAGGGGCGTTATGGAAACACCATATATTTT.

The CDR3 region has the DNA TGTGCCAGCAGTTACCGGATGGGAGGGAGATACGAGCAGTACTTC. Translating gives CASSYRMGGRYEQYF. V gene TRBV6-2 or TRBV6-3 combines with J gene TRBJ2-7; 7 bases are a match to TRBD2. After removal of 2 bases from V and 4 bases from J, the junction contained 8 bases not matched to a gene. The CDR3 length is 15 residues. Germline CDR1 MNHEY, CDR2 SVGEGT.

The chain carries TRBV18 and TRBJ1-5; D possibly corresponds to TRBD1 (6 bases). Trimming took 3 bases from V and 0 from J, leaving 12 bases between them. CDR3 length equals 16 residues. Per germline, CDR1 KGHSH and CDR2 LQKENI. CDR3 DNA sequence: TGTGCCAGCTCACCTACCACAGGGAGTAGCAATCAGCCCCAGCATTTT. The encoded protein is CASSPTTGSSNQPQHF.

The CDR3 sequence: CASSPSGFTGELFF. The CDR3 nucleotides read TGTGCCAGCAGCCCTAGCGGCTTCACCGGGGAGCTGTTTTTT. V and J are TRBV7-2 and TRBJ2-2; 7 bases align to TRBD2. CDR1 is SGHTA, CDR2 FQGNSA, per germline. The CDR3 loop spans 14 amino acids. The V gene end was trimmed by 5 bases and the J gene end by 4 bases; junction bases not matched to a gene: 4.

The chain couples TRBV6-2 or TRBV6-3 to TRBJ1-1; D uncertain. The V gene lost 4 bases and the J gene lost 3 bases, with 6 bases spanning the gap. The CDR3 consists of 12 residues. Germline V CDR1 and CDR2: MNHEY, SVGEGT. The CDR3 DNA sequence: TGTGCCAGCAGTTGGGGATACACTGAAGCTTTCTTT. This encodes CASSWGYTEAFF.

The chain joins TRBV6-2 or TRBV6-3 to TRBJ1-1; D uncertain. Trimming left V 4 bases short and J 1 base short, with 13 bases between. The CDR3 is 15 residues long. The germline gives CDR1 MNHEY, CDR2 SVGEGT. The CDR3 spells CASSSRGSRNTEAFF. DNA for the CDR3: TGTGCCAGCAGTTCCCGGGGATCCAGGAACACTGAAGCTTTCTTT.

The genes are TRBV6-1 and TRBJ1-2; 9 bases match TRBD1. With 2 bases clipped from V and 4 bases from J, the junction kept 5 bases outside the gene matches. Germline V gives CDR1 MNHNS, CDR2 SASEGT. The CDR3 has 15 residues. Here the CDR3 DNA reads TGTGCCAGCAGTGAAAACACAGGGGGCGTCTATGGCTACACCTTC. It specifies CASSENTGGVYGYTF.

The count of this clone is one. The rearrangement links TRBV15 to TRBJ1-2; D is uncertain. CDR3 size: 14 residues. Germline V gene sequence: CDR1 LNHNV, CDR2 YYDKDF (reference sequence). Trimming took 0 bases from V and 0 from J, leaving 5 bases between them. CDR3 protein: CATSRDPANYGYTF. CDR3 nucleotides: TGTGCCACCAGCAGAGACCCAGCTAACTATGGCTACACCTTC. Using reference TRBV15 and TRBJ1-2 for the parts outside the CDR3, the full variable domain is DAMVIQNPRYQVTQFGKPVTLSCSQTLNHNVMYWYQQKSSQAPKLLFHYYDKDFNNEADTPDNFQSRRPNTSFCFLDIRSPGLGDTAMYLCATSRDPANYGYTFGSGTRLTVV.

This clone was counted a single time. The J gene is TRBJ2-7, the V gene TRBV6-1, with D maybe TRBD2 (6 bases). The V gene lost 6 bases and the J gene lost 7 bases, with 22 bases spanning the gap. The germline CDR1 and CDR2 sequences are MNHNS and SASEGT. This CDR3 is 15 amino acids long. The chain's CDR3 is CASRETGTRVGEQYF. The DNA of the CDR3 is TGTGCCAGCAGGGAAACCGGGACTCGTGTGGGTGAGCAGTACTTC.

V usage is TRBV19 and J usage is TRBJ1-2, with 9 bases fitting TRBD1. CDR1 and CDR2 (germline): LNHDA, SQIVND (reference sequence). The CDR3 is 16 residues long. V shed 10 bases and J 3 bases; nucleotides not matched to a gene: 15. The CDR3 coding sequence is TGTGCCACCCCACCATCAAGGGGACAGGGATACTATGGCTACACCTTC. Translated: CATPPSRGQGYYGYTF.

The CDR3 sequence is CASSLGQPQHF. The CDR3 DNA follows: TGTGCCAGTAGTTTGGGTCAGCCCCAGCATTTT. The genes are TRBV19 and TRBJ1-5; D gene unclear. Trimming shortened V by 5 bases and J by 6 bases, and 5 bases separated the two germline ends. CDR1 is LNHDA, CDR2 SQIVND, per germline (reference sequence). The CDR3 consists of 11 residues.

The chain is built from TRBV11-3 and TRBJ1-3, with D unresolved. In germline, CDR1 is SGHNT, CDR2 YENEEA. The length of the CDR3 is 15 residues. Trimming took 2 bases from V and 2 from J, leaving 10 bases between them. The CDR3 nucleotides are TGTGCCAGCAGCTTAAATCGGAGAGCTGGAAACACCATATATTTT. The encoded protein is CASSLNRRAGNTIYF.